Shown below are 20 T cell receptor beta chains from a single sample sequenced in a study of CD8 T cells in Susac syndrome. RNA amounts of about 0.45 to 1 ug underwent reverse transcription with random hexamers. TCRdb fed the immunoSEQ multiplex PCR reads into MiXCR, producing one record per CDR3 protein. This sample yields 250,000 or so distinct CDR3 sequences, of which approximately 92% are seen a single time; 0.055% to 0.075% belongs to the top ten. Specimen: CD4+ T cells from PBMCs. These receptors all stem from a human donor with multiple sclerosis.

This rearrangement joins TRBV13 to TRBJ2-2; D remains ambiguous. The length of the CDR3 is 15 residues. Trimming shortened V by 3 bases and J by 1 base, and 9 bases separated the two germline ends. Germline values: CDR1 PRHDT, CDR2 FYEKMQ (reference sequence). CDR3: CASSFGVVNTGELFF. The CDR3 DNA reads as TGTGCCAGCAGCTTCGGTGTAGTGAACACCGGGGAGCTGTTTTTT.

DNA of the CDR3: TGTGCCAGCGGACAGGGACCAACTGAAGCTTTCTTT. The encoded protein is CASGQGPTEAFF. The genes are TRBV2 and TRBJ1-1; TRBD1 agrees at 8 bases. The CDR3 covers 12 residues. V trimming: 8 bases; J trimming: 5 bases; junction bases outside the gene matches: 4. Germline assignment: CDR1 SNHLY and CDR2 FYNNEI.

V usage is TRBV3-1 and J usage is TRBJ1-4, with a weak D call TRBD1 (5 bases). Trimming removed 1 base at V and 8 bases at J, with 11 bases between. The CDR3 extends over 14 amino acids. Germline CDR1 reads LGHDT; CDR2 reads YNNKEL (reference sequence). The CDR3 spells CASSQAGTLEKLFF. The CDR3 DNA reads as TGTGCCAGCAGCCAAGCCGGGACGTTAGAAAAACTGTTTTTT.

Here the CDR3 DNA reads TGTGCCAGCAGCCCCTCCCGGGGGGGGCTCACCGGGGAGCTGTTTTTT. Translating gives CASSPSRGGLTGELFF. This chain uses TRBV13 with TRBJ2-2, with 8 bases identical to TRBD2. The CDR3 is made up of 16 amino acids. Germline loops: CDR1 PRHDT, CDR2 FYEKMQ (reference sequence). With 5 bases clipped from V and 4 bases from J, the junction kept 9 bases outside the gene matches.

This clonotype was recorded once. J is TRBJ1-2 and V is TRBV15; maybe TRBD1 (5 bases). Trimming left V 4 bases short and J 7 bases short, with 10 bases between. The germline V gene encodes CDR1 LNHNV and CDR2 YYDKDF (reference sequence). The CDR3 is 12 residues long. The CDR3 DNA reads TGTGCCACCAGCACGACAGCAAGTGGCTACACCTTC. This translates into CATSTTASGYTF.

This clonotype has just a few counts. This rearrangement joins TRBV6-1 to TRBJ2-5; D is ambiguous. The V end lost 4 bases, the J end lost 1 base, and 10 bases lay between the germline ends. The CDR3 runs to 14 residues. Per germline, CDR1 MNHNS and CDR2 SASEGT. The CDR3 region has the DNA TGTGCCAGCAGTGCTCTACTAATCCAAGAGACCCAGTACTTC. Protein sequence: CASSALLIQETQYF.

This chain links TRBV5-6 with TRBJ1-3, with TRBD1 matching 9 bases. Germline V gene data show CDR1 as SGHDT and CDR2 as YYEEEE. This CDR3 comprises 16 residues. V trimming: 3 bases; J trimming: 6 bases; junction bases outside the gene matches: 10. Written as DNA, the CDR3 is TGTGCCAGCAGCTCGAGAGGGACAGGGCTTGAAAACACCATATATTTT. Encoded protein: CASSSRGTGLENTIYF. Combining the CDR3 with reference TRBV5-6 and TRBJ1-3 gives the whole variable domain DAGVTQSPTHLIKTRGQQVTLRCSPKSGHDTVSWYQQALGQGPQFIFQYYEEEERQRGNFPDRFSGHQFPNYSSELNVNALLLGDSALYLCASSSRGTGLENTIYFGEGSWLTVV.

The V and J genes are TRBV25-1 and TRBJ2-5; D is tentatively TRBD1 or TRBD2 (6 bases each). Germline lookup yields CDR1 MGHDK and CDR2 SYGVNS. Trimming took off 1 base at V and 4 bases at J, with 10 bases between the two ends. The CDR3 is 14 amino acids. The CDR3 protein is CASSEWKGGETQYF. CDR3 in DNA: TGTGCCAGCAGTGAATGGAAGGGGGGAGAGACCCAGTACTTC.

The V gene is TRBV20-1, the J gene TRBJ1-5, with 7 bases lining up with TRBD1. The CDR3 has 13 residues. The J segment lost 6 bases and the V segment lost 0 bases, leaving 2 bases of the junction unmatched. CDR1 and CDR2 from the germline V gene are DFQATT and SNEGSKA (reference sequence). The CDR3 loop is CSARDAGGQPQHF. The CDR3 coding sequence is TGCAGTGCTAGAGATGCAGGGGGTCAGCCCCAGCATTTT.

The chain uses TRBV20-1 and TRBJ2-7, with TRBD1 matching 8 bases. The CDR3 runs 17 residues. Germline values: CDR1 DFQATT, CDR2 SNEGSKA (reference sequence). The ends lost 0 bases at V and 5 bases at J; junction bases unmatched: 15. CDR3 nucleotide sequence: TGCAGTGCTAGAGATCCAATAGGACAGGGCGCCCGGGACGAGCAGTACTTC. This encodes CSARDPIGQGARDEQYF.

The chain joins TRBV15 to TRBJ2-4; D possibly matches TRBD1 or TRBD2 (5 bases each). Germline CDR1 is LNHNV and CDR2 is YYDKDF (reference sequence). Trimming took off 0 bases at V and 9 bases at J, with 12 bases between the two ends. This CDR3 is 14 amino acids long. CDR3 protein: CATSREAFGGIQYF. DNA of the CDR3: TGTGCCACCAGCAGAGAAGCCTTTGGGGGCATTCAGTACTTC.

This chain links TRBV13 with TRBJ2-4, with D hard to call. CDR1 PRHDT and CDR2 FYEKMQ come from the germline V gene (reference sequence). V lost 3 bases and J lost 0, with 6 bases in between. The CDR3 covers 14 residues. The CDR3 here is CASSFGLAKNIQYF. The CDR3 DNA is TGTGCCAGCAGCTTTGGCCTAGCCAAAAACATTCAGTACTTC.

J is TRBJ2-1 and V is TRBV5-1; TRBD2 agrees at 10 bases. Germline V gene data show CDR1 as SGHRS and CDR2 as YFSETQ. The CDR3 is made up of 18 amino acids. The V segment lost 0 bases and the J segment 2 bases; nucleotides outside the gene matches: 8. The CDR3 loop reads CASSLGASGSIAYNEQFF. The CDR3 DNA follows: TGCGCCAGCAGCTTGGGGGCTAGCGGGAGTATCGCCTACAATGAGCAGTTCTTC. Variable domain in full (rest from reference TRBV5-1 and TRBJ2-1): KAGVTQTPRYLIKTRGQQVTLSCSPISGHRSVSWYQQTPGQGLQFLFEYFSETQRNKGNFPGRFSGRQFSNSRSEMNVSTLELGDSALYLCASSLGASGSIAYNEQFFGPGTRLTVL.

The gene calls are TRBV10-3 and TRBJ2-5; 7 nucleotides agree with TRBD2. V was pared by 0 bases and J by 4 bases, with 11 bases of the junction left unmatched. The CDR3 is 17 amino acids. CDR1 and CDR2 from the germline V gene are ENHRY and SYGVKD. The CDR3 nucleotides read TGTGCCATCAGTGAGTCGGGAGGGGCCGGATCGTTAGAGACCCAGTACTTC. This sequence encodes CAISESGGAGSLETQYF.

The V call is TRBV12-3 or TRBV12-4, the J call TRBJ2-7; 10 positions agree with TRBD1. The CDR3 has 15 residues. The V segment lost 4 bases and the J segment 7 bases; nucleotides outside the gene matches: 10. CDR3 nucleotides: TGTGCCAGCAGTTGGGGGACAGGGGTAACCGGGGAGCAGTACTTC. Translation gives CASSWGTGVTGEQYF.

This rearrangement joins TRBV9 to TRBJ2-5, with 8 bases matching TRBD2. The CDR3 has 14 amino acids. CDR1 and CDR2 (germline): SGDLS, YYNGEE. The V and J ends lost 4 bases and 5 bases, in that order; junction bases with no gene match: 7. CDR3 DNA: TGTGCCAGCAGCCCCGGGACTAGTGGCGAGACCCAGTACTTC. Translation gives CASSPGTSGETQYF.

The CDR3 sequence: CASSEVRGGRTEAFF. In DNA form, the CDR3 reads TGTGCCAGCAGTGAGGTCAGGGGAGGGCGGACTGAAGCTTTCTTT. This rearrangement joins TRBV6-1 to TRBJ1-1, with D perhaps matching TRBD1 (6 bases). Germline CDR1 and CDR2: MNHNS and SASEGT. The V and J ends lost 3 bases and 5 bases respectively, with 16 bases between them. The CDR3 runs 15 residues.

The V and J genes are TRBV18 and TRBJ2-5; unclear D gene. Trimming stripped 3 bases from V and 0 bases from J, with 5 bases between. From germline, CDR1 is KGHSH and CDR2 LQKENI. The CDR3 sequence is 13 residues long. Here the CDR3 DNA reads TGTGCCAGCTCACCCCCCTACCAAGAGACCCAGTACTTC. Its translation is CASSPPYQETQYF.

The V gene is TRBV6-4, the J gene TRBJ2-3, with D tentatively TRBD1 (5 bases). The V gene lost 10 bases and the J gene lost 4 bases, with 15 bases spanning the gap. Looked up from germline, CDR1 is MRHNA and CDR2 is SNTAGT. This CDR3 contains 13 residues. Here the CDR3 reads CATGPQWPDTQYF. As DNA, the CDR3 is TGTGCCACAGGGCCACAGTGGCCAGATACGCAGTATTTT.

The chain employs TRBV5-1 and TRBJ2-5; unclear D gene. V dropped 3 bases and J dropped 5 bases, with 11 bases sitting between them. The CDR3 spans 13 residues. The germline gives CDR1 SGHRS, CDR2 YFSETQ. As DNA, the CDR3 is TGCGCCAGCAGCTCCGGGCCCGGGGAGACCCAGTACTTC. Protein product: CASSSGPGETQYF.